A selection of T cell receptor beta chains follows, all from one sample in a study of graft-versus-host responses after intestinal transplantation. TCRdb keeps only in-frame clones here, not all; method: immunoSEQ multiplex PCR. Of some 8,000 clones listed, over 95% are singletons. The source material was PBMCs, sampled 23 days after intestinal transplant. The source is a human patient who received an intestinal transplant, so some T cells may come from the graft donor. Both conserved end residues are part of each CDR3. Each record gives: clone size, D gene, CDR3 length, V gene, J gene, CDR3 DNA, CDR3 protein. The D gene is left open where the match is weak. Size values are once, few and many counts, or a class for expanded clones, and some rows have none.

clone_size: NA; d_call: NA; cdr3_length: 13; v_call: TRBV29-1; j_call: TRBJ2-7; cdr3_nt: TGCAGCGTTGACACAGGGATTTTGAACGAGCAGTACTTC; cdr3_aa: CSVDTGILNEQYF
clone_size: NA; d_call: NA; cdr3_length: 12; v_call: TRBV6-6; j_call: TRBJ2-5; cdr3_nt: TGTGCCACCTTACACGAACAAGAGACCCAGTACTTC; cdr3_aa: CATLHEQETQYF
clone_size: NA; d_call: TRBD2; cdr3_length: 17; v_call: TRBV25-1; j_call: TRBJ2-1; cdr3_nt: TGTGCCAGCAGTGAACCCGCGGGAGGGCCTATCTACAATGAGCAGTTCTTC; cdr3_aa: CASSEPAGGPIYNEQFF
clone_size: once; d_call: NA; cdr3_length: 14; v_call: TRBV7-8; j_call: TRBJ2-1; cdr3_nt: TGTGCCAGCAGCTCACGGGGGATCCACAATGAGCAGTTCTTC; cdr3_aa: CASSSRGIHNEQFF
clone_size: NA; d_call: NA; cdr3_length: 15; v_call: TRBV15; j_call: TRBJ1-5; cdr3_nt: TGTGCCACCAGCAGAGGGACAGTCGGAAATCAGCCCCAGCATTTT; cdr3_aa: CATSRGTVGNQPQHF
clone_size: NA; d_call: NA; cdr3_length: 14; v_call: TRBV6-5; j_call: TRBJ2-7; cdr3_nt: TGTGCCAGCAGTTACGGGAGAGGCTCCTACGAGCAGTACTTC; cdr3_aa: CASSYGRGSYEQYF
clone_size: NA; d_call: NA; cdr3_length: 15; v_call: TRBV5-8; j_call: TRBJ1-6; cdr3_nt: TGTGCCAGCAGCAAAAGGAGCTCCTATAATTCACCCCTCCACTTT; cdr3_aa: CASSKRSSYNSPLHF
clone_size: NA; d_call: TRBD2; cdr3_length: 14; v_call: TRBV28; j_call: TRBJ2-1; cdr3_nt: TGTGCCAGCAGGGATAGCGGGAGTAGTAATGAGCAGTTCTTC; cdr3_aa: CASRDSGSSNEQFF
clone_size: NA; d_call: NA; cdr3_length: 15; v_call: TRBV6-1; j_call: TRBJ1-2; cdr3_nt: TGTGCCAGCAGTGAAGGAGCCGGACAGAACTATGGCTACACCTTC; cdr3_aa: CASSEGAGQNYGYTF
clone_size: NA; d_call: NA; cdr3_length: 12; v_call: TRBV7-9; j_call: TRBJ2-1; cdr3_nt: TGTGCCAGCAGAGAGGGGCGGAATGAGCAGTTCTTC; cdr3_aa: CASREGRNEQFF
clone_size: NA; d_call: TRBD2; cdr3_length: 19; v_call: TRBV6-1; j_call: TRBJ2-3; cdr3_nt: TGTGCCAGCAGTGAATCTGCGGGAGGGTTAATTTCTAGCACAGATACGCAGTATTTT; cdr3_aa: CASSESAGGLISSTDTQYF
clone_size: NA; d_call: NA; cdr3_length: 11; v_call: TRBV20-1; j_call: TRBJ2-7; cdr3_nt: TGCAGTGCTCCTCGGGGGCACGAGCAGTACTTC; cdr3_aa: CSAPRGHEQYF
clone_size: NA; d_call: NA; cdr3_length: 13; v_call: TRBV6-6; j_call: TRBJ2-2; cdr3_nt: TGTGCCAGCAGACAGGGTTCCACCGGGGAGCTGTTTTTT; cdr3_aa: CASRQGSTGELFF
clone_size: NA; d_call: NA; cdr3_length: 14; v_call: TRBV28; j_call: TRBJ1-5; cdr3_nt: TGTGCCAGCAGTTTAAACAGAAATGAACAGCCCCAGCATTTT; cdr3_aa: CASSLNRNEQPQHF
clone_size: NA; d_call: TRBD2; cdr3_length: 15; v_call: TRBV2; j_call: TRBJ2-1; cdr3_nt: TGTGCCAGCAAAGTAACGGCTAGCGGGTACAATGAGCAGTTCTTC; cdr3_aa: CASKVTASGYNEQFF
clone_size: NA; d_call: NA; cdr3_length: 14; v_call: TRBV7-8; j_call: TRBJ2-5; cdr3_nt: TGTGCCAGCAGCTTATTAGAGGGAAAAGAGACCCAGTACTTC; cdr3_aa: CASSLLEGKETQYF
clone_size: NA; d_call: NA; cdr3_length: 15; v_call: TRBV5-4; j_call: TRBJ1-2; cdr3_nt: TGTGCCAGCAGCTTCGGGGTTTCTTCGGGCTATGGCTACACCTTC; cdr3_aa: CASSFGVSSGYGYTF
clone_size: NA; d_call: TRBD1; cdr3_length: 16; v_call: TRBV28; j_call: TRBJ1-4; cdr3_nt: TGTGCCAGCAGTCCGCCCCCGGGACAGGGAGGCGAAAAACTGTTTTTT; cdr3_aa: CASSPPPGQGGEKLFF
clone_size: NA; d_call: TRBD1; cdr3_length: 14; v_call: TRBV4-1; j_call: TRBJ2-1; cdr3_nt: TGCGCCAGCAGCCTCAGGGACAGGTACAATGAGCAGTTCTTC; cdr3_aa: CASSLRDRYNEQFF
clone_size: NA; d_call: NA; cdr3_length: 15; v_call: TRBV4-1; j_call: TRBJ2-3; cdr3_nt: TGCGCCAGCAGCCAAGAGGATAGGGGAGCAGATACGCAGTATTTT; cdr3_aa: CASSQEDRGADTQYF
clone_size: NA; d_call: TRBD1; cdr3_length: 14; v_call: TRBV7-9; j_call: TRBJ2-7; cdr3_nt: TGTGCCAGCAGCTTTGACAGGGGGCCGTACGAGCAGTACTTC; cdr3_aa: CASSFDRGPYEQYF
clone_size: once; d_call: NA; cdr3_length: 15; v_call: TRBV5-1; j_call: TRBJ2-5; cdr3_nt: TGCGCCAGCGCTGGGAAAGGTGGGGGGCGAGAGACCCAGTACTTC; cdr3_aa: CASAGKGGGRETQYF
clone_size: NA; d_call: TRBD2; cdr3_length: 16; v_call: TRBV30; j_call: TRBJ2-5; cdr3_nt: TGTGCCTGGACCTTAGGGGTGGTTAGCGGGAGAGAGACCCAGTACTTC; cdr3_aa: CAWTLGVVSGRETQYF
clone_size: NA; d_call: NA; cdr3_length: 15; v_call: TRBV14; j_call: TRBJ2-2; cdr3_nt: TGTGCCAGCAGCCAACCCTTAGTTGGGGCCGGGGAGCTGTTTTTT; cdr3_aa: CASSQPLVGAGELFF
clone_size: once; d_call: NA; cdr3_length: 14; v_call: TRBV15; j_call: TRBJ1-2; cdr3_nt: TGTGCCACCAGCCCGGTGTCACTGCCCTATGGCTACACCTTC; cdr3_aa: CATSPVSLPYGYTF
clone_size: few; d_call: NA; cdr3_length: 13; v_call: TRBV7-6; j_call: TRBJ1-1; cdr3_nt: TGTGCCAGCAGCCGCGGCGGGGACACTGAAGCTTTCTTT; cdr3_aa: CASSRGGDTEAFF
clone_size: NA; d_call: NA; cdr3_length: 15; v_call: TRBV4-1; j_call: TRBJ2-1; cdr3_nt: TGCGCCAGCAGGCCGATAGGGGTATCCTACAATGAGCAGTTCTTC; cdr3_aa: CASRPIGVSYNEQFF
clone_size: once; d_call: NA; cdr3_length: 15; v_call: TRBV4-2; j_call: TRBJ1-4; cdr3_nt: TGTGCCAGCAGCCCAGAATGGGGCACAATAGAAAAACTGTTTTTT; cdr3_aa: CASSPEWGTIEKLFF
clone_size: NA; d_call: NA; cdr3_length: 15; v_call: TRBV21-1; j_call: TRBJ1-5; cdr3_nt: TGTGCCAGCAGCAAAACAGGGAGGAGAAAGCAGCCCCAGCATTTT; cdr3_aa: CASSKTGRRKQPQHF
clone_size: NA; d_call: TRBD2; cdr3_length: 15; v_call: TRBV4-1; j_call: TRBJ2-1; cdr3_nt: TGCGCCAGCAGCCCCGATAGCGGGAGTGTCAATGAGCAGTTCTTC; cdr3_aa: CASSPDSGSVNEQFF
clone_size: NA; d_call: NA; cdr3_length: 15; v_call: TRBV18; j_call: TRBJ2-1; cdr3_nt: TGTGCCAGCTCACCACCGTTTAGTCTCTCCAATGAGCAGTTCTTC; cdr3_aa: CASSPPFSLSNEQFF
clone_size: NA; d_call: NA; cdr3_length: 13; v_call: TRBV19; j_call: TRBJ2-1; cdr3_nt: TGTGCCAGTAGTATAGGCAGGAGGTGTGAGCAGTTCTTC; cdr3_aa: CASSIGRRCEQFF
clone_size: NA; d_call: NA; cdr3_length: 15; v_call: TRBV19; j_call: TRBJ2-1; cdr3_nt: TGTGCCAGTAGTATCTCTCCGGGCCCGGGATCTGAGCAGTTCTTC; cdr3_aa: CASSISPGPGSEQFF
clone_size: NA; d_call: NA; cdr3_length: 17; v_call: TRBV15; j_call: TRBJ2-5; cdr3_nt: TGTGCCACCAGCAGAGATCCTCGGACACCCTTACTGGAGACCCAGTACTTC; cdr3_aa: CATSRDPRTPLLETQYF
clone_size: NA; d_call: NA; cdr3_length: 10; v_call: TRBV10-2; j_call: TRBJ2-7; cdr3_nt: TGCGCCAGCAATCGTCCCGAGCAGTACTTC; cdr3_aa: CASNRPEQYF
clone_size: NA; d_call: TRBD2; cdr3_length: 16; v_call: TRBV4-1; j_call: TRBJ2-1; cdr3_nt: TGCGCCAGCAGCCAAGACCCACTAGCGTACAACAATGAGCAGTTCTTC; cdr3_aa: CASSQDPLAYNNEQFF